The rows below give T cell receptor beta chains drawn from one sample of a study of cytomegalovirus exposure and HLA in healthy donors. TCRdb's table, derived via immunoSEQ multiplex PCR, lists solely in-frame clones and lacks some. The data show over 150,000 clones, about 77% seen once. Sequenced sample: PBMCs. The receptors come from a woman aged 40 to 49 in good health and CMV-seropositive. Both conserved end residues are part of each CDR3. The D gene is left open where the match is weak. The size field is filled for only some rows; it gives once, few, many or a size class.

.,TRBJ2-2,TRBV7-8,TRBD2,CASSLAAGGNTGELFF,TGTGCCAGCAGCTTAGCGGCGGGGGGGAACACCGGGGAGCTGTTTTTT
.,TRBJ1-2,TRBV6-1,.,CASSDFSRAYYGYTF,TGTGCCAGCAGTGATTTCAGCAGGGCCTACTATGGCTACACCTTC
.,TRBJ2-5,TRBV6-1,TRBD1,CASSETRTGKILETQYF,TGTGCCAGCAGTGAAACTAGGACAGGGAAGATTCTAGAGACCCAGTACTTC
.,TRBJ1-2,TRBV6-6,.,CASSYLAPEYGYTF,TGTGCCAGCAGTTACTTGGCCCCGGAGTATGGCTACACCTTC
.,TRBJ2-7,TRBV2,.,CASSGPQGNEQYF,TGTGCCAGCAGTGGCCCCCAGGGGAACGAGCAGTACTTC
few,TRBJ1-6,TRBV28,TRBD1,CASSFGGQRDSPLHF,TGTGCCAGCAGTTTTGGGGGACAGCGAGATTCACCCCTCCACTTT
.,TRBJ1-5,TRBV7-9,.,CASSLGASQPQHF,TGTGCCAGCAGCTTAGGGGCGAGCCAGCCCCAGCATTTT
.,TRBJ1-1,TRBV9,.,CASSSPGGDTEAFF,TGTGCCAGCAGCTCTCCCGGAGGGGACACTGAAGCTTTCTTT
few,TRBJ2-5,TRBV7-2,TRBD2,CASSLSGGAVQETQYF,TGTGCCAGCAGCCTTAGCGGGGGGGCGGTACAAGAGACCCAGTACTTC
.,TRBJ2-3,TRBV11-3,TRBD2,CASSLGLAGSTDTQYF,TGTGCCAGCAGCTTAGGATTAGCGGGAAGCACAGATACGCAGTATTTT
.,TRBJ2-7,TRBV4-3,.,CASSPSAAVSSYEQYF,TGCGCCAGCAGCCCCTCCGCAGCGGTGAGCTCCTACGAGCAGTACTTC
.,TRBJ2-5,TRBV7-9,TRBD1,CASSLAGQATPRETQYF,TGTGCCAGCAGCTTAGCGGGACAGGCGACACCTCGAGAGACCCAGTACTTC
.,TRBJ2-7,TRBV18,TRBD1,CASSQGQTYEQYF,TGTGCCAGCTCACAGGGACAGACCTACGAGCAGTACTTC
.,TRBJ2-2,TRBV4-3,.,CASSQDWEVGELFF,TGCGCCAGCAGCCAAGATTGGGAGGTCGGGGAGCTGTTTTTT
.,TRBJ1-1,TRBV5-1,TRBD1,CASSLAAGGYTEAFF,TGCGCCAGCAGCTTGGCCGCAGGGGGGTACACTGAAGCTTTCTTT
.,TRBJ2-7,TRBV7-2,TRBD2,CASRPASGRIYEQYF,TGTGCCAGCAGGCCTGCGAGCGGGAGGATCTACGAGCAGTACTTC
.,TRBJ2-3,TRBV7-9,TRBD2,CASSSLAGGTDTQYF,TGTGCCAGCAGCTCGCTAGCGGGAGGGACAGATACGCAGTATTTT
.,TRBJ2-1,TRBV4-3,.,CASSQDLTYNEQFF,TGCGCCAGCAGCCAAGATCTAACCTACAATGAGCAGTTCTTC
many,TRBJ2-1,TRBV5-6,TRBD2,CASSYAGVEQFF,TGTGCCAGCAGCTACGCGGGAGTGGAGCAGTTCTTC
.,TRBJ2-7,TRBV6-1,TRBD1,CASIEGTGWYEQYF,TGTGCCAGCATTGAAGGGACAGGGTGGTACGAGCAGTACTTC
.,TRBJ2-2,TRBV11-3,.,CASSQGLAGELFF,TGTGCCAGCAGCCAAGGACTGGCCGGGGAGCTGTTTTTT
.,TRBJ1-5,TRBV19,.,CASSKRGSDQPQHF,TGTGCCAGTAGTAAAAGGGGAAGTGATCAGCCCCAGCATTTT
.,TRBJ2-1,TRBV28,TRBD2,CASSSTSGAVNEQFF,TGTGCCAGCTCCTCTACTAGCGGGGCCGTTAATGAGCAGTTCTTC
.,TRBJ2-6,TRBV7-2,.,CASSQAGSGANVLTF,TGTGCCAGCAGTCAGGCGGGGTCTGGGGCCAACGTCCTGACTTTC
.,TRBJ1-4,TRBV6-1,.,CASKGPGARNEKLFF,TGTGCCAGCAAGGGGCCAGGGGCCAGAAATGAAAAACTGTTTTTT
.,TRBJ2-5,TRBV5-1,TRBD1,CASSLPGQGGETQYF,TGCGCCAGCAGCCTGCCGGGACAGGGGGGAGAGACCCAGTACTTC
.,TRBJ1-1,TRBV5-1,TRBD1,CASSLVAGGNTEAFF,TGCGCCAGCAGCTTGGTGGCAGGGGGGAACACTGAAGCTTTCTTT
.,TRBJ1-1,TRBV5-1,TRBD1,CASSLGRAKTGTAEAFF,TGCGCCAGCAGCTTGGGGCGGGCCAAAACCGGGACAGCTGAAGCTTTCTTT
.,TRBJ2-5,TRBV5-4,.,CASSLSGPQETQYF,TGTGCCAGCAGCTTGAGCGGCCCACAAGAGACCCAGTACTTC
.,TRBJ2-2,TRBV7-9,TRBD1,CASDRGETGELFF,TGTGCCAGCGACAGGGGGGAAACCGGGGAGCTGTTTTTT
.,TRBJ1-4,TRBV7-2,.,CASSFLGTVNEKLFF,TGTGCCAGCAGCTTTCTTGGGACTGTTAATGAAAAACTGTTTTTT
.,TRBJ2-7,TRBV25-1,.,CASSADSHTYEQYF,TGTGCCAGCAGTGCGGACAGTCATACCTACGAGCAGTACTTC
once,TRBJ2-4,TRBV5-1,.,CASSLESRAGGNIQYF,TGCGCCAGCAGCTTGGAGAGTCGGGCCGGGGGAAACATTCAGTACTTC
.,TRBJ2-7,TRBV6-5,.,CASSTMTEYEQYF,TGTGCCAGCAGTACCATGACAGAATACGAGCAGTACTTC
.,TRBJ2-3,TRBV29-1,.,CSVRAQARGDTQYF,TGCAGCGTCCGAGCTCAGGCTCGGGGAGATACGCAGTATTTT
.,TRBJ1-2,TRBV10-3,.,CAIRNTINYGYTF,TGTGCCATCAGGAACACTATTAACTATGGCTACACCTTC
.,TRBJ2-7,TRBV5-1,TRBD2,CASSLGASGGDEQYF,TGCGCCAGCAGCTTGGGGGCTAGCGGGGGTGACGAGCAGTACTTC
once,TRBJ1-6,TRBV5-4,TRBD1,CASSSGQGSYNSPLHF,TGTGCCAGCAGCTCGGGACAGGGGTCCTATAATTCACCCCTCCACTTT
.,TRBJ1-2,TRBV4-3,.,CASSQDGPHHF,TGCGCCAGCAGCCAAGATGGCCCCCATCACTTC
.,TRBJ2-3,TRBV7-9,.,CASSLGLRETQYF,TGTGCCAGCAGCTTAGGTCTGAGGGAAACGCAGTATTTT
.,TRBJ2-5,TRBV18,TRBD2,CASSALGLAGTTETQYF,TGTGCCAGCTCTGCGTTGGGACTAGCGGGTACCACCGAGACCCAGTACTTC
once,TRBJ1-1,TRBV18,.,CASSPATVNTEAFF,TGTGCCAGCTCACCGGCGACAGTCAACACTGAAGCTTTCTTT
.,TRBJ1-2,TRBV18,.,CASSLVSGEGYGYTF,TGTGCCAGCTCACTCGTATCAGGGGAAGGATATGGCTACACCTTC
few,TRBJ2-2,TRBV7-8,TRBD1,CASSLRGRETGELFF,TGTGCCAGCAGCTTAAGGGGGCGCGAGACCGGGGAGCTGTTTTTT
.,TRBJ2-3,TRBV5-4,TRBD2,CASSTTSVSTDTQYF,TGTGCCAGCAGCACGACTAGCGTTAGCACAGATACGCAGTATTTT